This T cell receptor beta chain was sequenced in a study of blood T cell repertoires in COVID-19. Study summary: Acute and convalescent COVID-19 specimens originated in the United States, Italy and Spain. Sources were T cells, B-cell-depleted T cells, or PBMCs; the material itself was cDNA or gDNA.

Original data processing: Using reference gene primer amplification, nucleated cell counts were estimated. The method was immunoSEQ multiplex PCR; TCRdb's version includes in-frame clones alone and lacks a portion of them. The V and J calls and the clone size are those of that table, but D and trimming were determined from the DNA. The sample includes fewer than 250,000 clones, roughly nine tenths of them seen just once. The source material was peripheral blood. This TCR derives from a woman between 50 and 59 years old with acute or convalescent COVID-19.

This CDR3 reads CASSFKSYEQYF. Here the CDR3 DNA reads TGTGCCAGCAGTTTCAAGAGTTACGAGCAGTACTTC. V usage is TRBV12-3 or TRBV12-4 and J usage is TRBJ2-7; D unclear. The CDR3 runs to 12 residues. The V and J ends lost 3 bases and 4 bases respectively, with 7 bases between them.